This entry is about one T cell receptor beta chain. Its antigen is not identified. Per germline, CDR1 SGDLS and CDR2 YYNGEE. The V end was cut by 0 bases, the J end by 4 bases, with 7 bases between. This CDR3 has 14 amino acids. The source of the sample is a study of shared clonotypes between healthy human individuals. Study observations and caveats: All-four-donor shared clonotypes had higher generation probabilities than non-shared clonotypes did.

The table came from immunoSEQ multiplex PCR; TCRdb's copy has only in-frame clones and leaves some out. The sample records about 1 million clones, around four fifths being singletons. Sequenced sample: memory CD4+ T cells sorted from blood. Subset specified: CD45RA-negative fraction. The sequence was obtained from a man aged 18 to 29 in good health. The rearrangement joins TRBV9 to TRBJ2-2; no reliable D call. CDR3 coding DNA: TGTGCCAGCAGCGTAGCCCCCGGCACCGGGGAGCTGTTTTTT. As protein: CASSVAPGTGELFF.